These T cell receptor beta chains were read from a single sample in a study of CD8 T cells in ankylosing spondylitis. From the 5' RACE reads, TCRdb called clonotypes with MiXCR, one entry per CDR3 protein. Among hundreds of thousands of distinct CDR3 sequences listed, about 13% were seen once. Sample: blood, either unsorted or a sorted T cell fraction (not recorded which). Receptors originate from a male donor with ankylosing spondylitis. Both conserved end residues are part of each CDR3. Each record gives: J gene, V gene, D gene, CDR3 protein. The D gene is left open where the match is weak.

>TRBJ2-2|TRBV7-8|TRBD1
CASSFLAGTGSTGELFF
>TRBJ2-1|TRBV5-1|TRBD1
CASSFYSSDRSYNEQFF
>TRBJ2-1|TRBV29-1|TRBD2
CSVETLAGGGWSYNEQFF
>TRBJ2-7|TRBV5-1|.
CASSLGTGGRYEQYF
>TRBJ1-5|TRBV12-3/TRBV12-4|.
CASSHDYSNQPQHF
>TRBJ2-2|TRBV5-1|.
CASTTVPARRELFF
>TRBJ1-5|TRBV12-3/TRBV12-4|.
CASSLRRFSNQPQHF
>TRBJ2-1|TRBV28|.
CASTVPTGISSYNEQFF
>TRBJ1-4|TRBV12-3/TRBV12-4|.
CASSLALGEITEKLFF
>TRBJ1-2|TRBV3-1|.
CASSPPGGGFGYTF
>TRBJ1-5|TRBV3-1|TRBD1
CASSQDTPTGDQPQHF
>TRBJ2-1|TRBV7-8|.
CASSVYRVSSYNEQFF
>TRBJ2-3|TRBV11-2|.
CASSLGGVSTDTQYF
>TRBJ1-2|TRBV29-1|.
CSVEGQVYGYTF
>TRBJ2-7|TRBV29-1|.
CSVTPGTFSYERYF
>TRBJ2-2|TRBV5-1|.
CASSLAPLSTGELFF
>TRBJ2-1|TRBV5-1|.
CASSSHPNEQFF
>TRBJ1-5|TRBV2|.
CASSFTGAWDQPQHF
>TRBJ2-1|TRBV5-1|TRBD2
CASSGGLAGGSRNEQFF
>TRBJ1-1|TRBV5-1|.
CASRAGDLIEAFF
>TRBJ2-1|TRBV24-1|TRBD2
CATSSPGLAGVNEQFF
>TRBJ1-5|TRBV4-1|TRBD1
CASSQVRQGGNQPQHF
>TRBJ2-2|TRBV5-1|TRBD2
CASSQGLAGGSGELFF
>TRBJ2-7|TRBV20-1|TRBD2
CSARARGSPSYEQYF
>TRBJ2-2|TRBV6-5|TRBD1
CASSSPGQGAPGELFF
>TRBJ2-7|TRBV5-1|.
CASSLTGTTYYEQYF